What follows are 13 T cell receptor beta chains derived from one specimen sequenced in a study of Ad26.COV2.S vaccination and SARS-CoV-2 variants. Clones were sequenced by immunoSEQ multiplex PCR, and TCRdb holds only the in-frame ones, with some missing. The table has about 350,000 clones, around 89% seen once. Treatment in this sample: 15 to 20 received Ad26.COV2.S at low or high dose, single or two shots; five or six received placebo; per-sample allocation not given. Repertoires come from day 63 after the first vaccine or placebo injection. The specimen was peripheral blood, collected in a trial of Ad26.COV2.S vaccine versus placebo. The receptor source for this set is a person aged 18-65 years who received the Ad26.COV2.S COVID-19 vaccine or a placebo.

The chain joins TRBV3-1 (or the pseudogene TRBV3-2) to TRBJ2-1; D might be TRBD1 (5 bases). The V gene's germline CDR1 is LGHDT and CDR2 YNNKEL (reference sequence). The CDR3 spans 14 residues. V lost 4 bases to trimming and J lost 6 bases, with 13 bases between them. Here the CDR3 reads CASSPTQGPNEQFF. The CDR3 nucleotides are TGTGCCAGCAGCCCGACGCAGGGTCCCAATGAGCAGTTCTTC.

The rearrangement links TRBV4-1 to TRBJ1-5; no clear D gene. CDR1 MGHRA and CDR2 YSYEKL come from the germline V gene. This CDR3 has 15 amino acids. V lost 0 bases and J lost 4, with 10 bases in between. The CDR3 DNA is TGCGCCAGCAGCCAAGATCTACAGAAAAATCAGCCCCAGCATTTT. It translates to CASSQDLQKNQPQHF.

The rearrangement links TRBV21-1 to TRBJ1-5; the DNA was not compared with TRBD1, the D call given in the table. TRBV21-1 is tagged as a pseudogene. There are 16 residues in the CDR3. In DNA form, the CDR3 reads TGTGCCAGCAGCAAAGACTACAGGGGGTGCAATCAGCCCCAGCATTTT. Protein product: CASSKDYRGCNQPQHF.

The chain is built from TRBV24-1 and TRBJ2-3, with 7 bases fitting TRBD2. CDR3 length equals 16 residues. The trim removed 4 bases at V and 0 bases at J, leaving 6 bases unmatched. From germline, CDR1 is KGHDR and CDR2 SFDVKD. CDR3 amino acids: CATSEPTSDSTDTQYF. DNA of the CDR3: TGTGCCACCAGTGAGCCAACTAGCGATAGCACAGATACGCAGTATTTT.

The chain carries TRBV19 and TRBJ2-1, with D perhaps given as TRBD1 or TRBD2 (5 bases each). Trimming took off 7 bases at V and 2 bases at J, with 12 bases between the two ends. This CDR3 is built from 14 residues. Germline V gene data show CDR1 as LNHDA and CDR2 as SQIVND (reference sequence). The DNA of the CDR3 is TGTGCCAGTAACGGGTGGGGGACCTACAATGAGCAGTTCTTC. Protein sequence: CASNGWGTYNEQFF.

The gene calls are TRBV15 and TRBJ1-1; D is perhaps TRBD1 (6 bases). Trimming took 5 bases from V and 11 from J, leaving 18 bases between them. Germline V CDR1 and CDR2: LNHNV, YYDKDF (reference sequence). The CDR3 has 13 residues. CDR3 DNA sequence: TGTGCCACCAGCGCCTCTCAAAGGGGGTACGCTTTCTTT. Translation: CATSASQRGYAFF. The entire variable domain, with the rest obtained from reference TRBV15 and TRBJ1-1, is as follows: DAMVIQNPRYQVTQFGKPVTLSCSQTLNHNVMYWYQQKSSQAPKLLFHYYDKDFNNEADTPDNFQSRRPNTSFCFLDIRSPGLGDTAMYLCATSASQRGYAFFGQGTRLTVV.

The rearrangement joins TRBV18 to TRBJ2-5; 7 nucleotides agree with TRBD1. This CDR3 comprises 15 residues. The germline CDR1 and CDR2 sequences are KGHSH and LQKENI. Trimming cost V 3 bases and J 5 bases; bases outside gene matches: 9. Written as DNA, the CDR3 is TGTGCCAGCTCACCCCTACAGGGGAGTGGGGAGACCCAGTACTTC. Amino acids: CASSPLQGSGETQYF.

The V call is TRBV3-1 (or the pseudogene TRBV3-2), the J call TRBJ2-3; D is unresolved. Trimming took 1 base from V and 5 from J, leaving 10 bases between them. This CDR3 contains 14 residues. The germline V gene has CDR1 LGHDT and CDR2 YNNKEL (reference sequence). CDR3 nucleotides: TGTGCCAGCAGCCAAGCTTACACTGAAGATACGCAGTATTTT. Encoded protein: CASSQAYTEDTQYF.

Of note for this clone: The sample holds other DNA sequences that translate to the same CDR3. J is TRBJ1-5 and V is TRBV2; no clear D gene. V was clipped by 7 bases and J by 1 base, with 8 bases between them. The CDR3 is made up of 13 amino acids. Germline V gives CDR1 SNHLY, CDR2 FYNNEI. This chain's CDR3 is CASTGQSNQPQHF. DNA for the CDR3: TGTGCCAGCACCGGCCAGAGCAATCAGCCCCAGCATTTT.

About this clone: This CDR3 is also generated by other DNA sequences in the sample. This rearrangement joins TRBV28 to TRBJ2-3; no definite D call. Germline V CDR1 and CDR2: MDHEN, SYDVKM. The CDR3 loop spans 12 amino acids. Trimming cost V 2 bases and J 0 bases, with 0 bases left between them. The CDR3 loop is CASSLSTDTQYF. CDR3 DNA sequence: TGTGCCAGCAGTTTAAGCACAGATACGCAGTATTTT.

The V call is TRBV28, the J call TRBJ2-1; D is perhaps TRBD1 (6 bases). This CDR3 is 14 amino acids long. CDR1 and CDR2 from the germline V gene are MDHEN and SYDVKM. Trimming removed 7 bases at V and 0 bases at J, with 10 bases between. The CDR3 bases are TGTGCCAGCAATATGGACAGCTCCTACAATGAGCAGTTCTTC. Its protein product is CASNMDSSYNEQFF. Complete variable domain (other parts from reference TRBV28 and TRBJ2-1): DVKVTQSSRYLVKRTGEKVFLECVQDMDHENMFWYRQDPGLGLRLIYFSYDVKMKEKGDIPEGYSVSREKKERFSLILESASTNQTSMYLCASNMDSSYNEQFFGPGTRLTVL.

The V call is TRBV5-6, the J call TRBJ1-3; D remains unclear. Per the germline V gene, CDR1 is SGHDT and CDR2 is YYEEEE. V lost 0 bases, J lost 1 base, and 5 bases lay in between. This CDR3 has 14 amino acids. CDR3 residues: CASSLDYSGNTIYF. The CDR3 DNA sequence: TGTGCCAGCAGCTTGGACTATTCTGGAAACACCATATATTTT.

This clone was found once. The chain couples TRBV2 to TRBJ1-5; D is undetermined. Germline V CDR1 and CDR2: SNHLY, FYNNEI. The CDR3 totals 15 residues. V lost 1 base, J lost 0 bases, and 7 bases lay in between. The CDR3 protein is CASSEEGYSNQPQHF. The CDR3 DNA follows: TGTGCCAGCAGTGAAGAGGGATATAGCAATCAGCCCCAGCATTTT.